This T cell receptor beta chain was recorded in a study of T cells in Graves' hyperthyroidism and ophthalmopathy. Whole-study context: Peripheral blood was taken when the disease was first diagnosed, before any treatment began. Study-level points and caveats: The blood repertoire included most of the expanded thyroid clonotypes above 0.001. Ophthalmopathy, which appeared later, was predicted by the model a median around 6 months before onset.

TCR beta CDR3 sequences were amplified from RNA transcripts. Primed by the HTBI set, a first-round RT-PCR was run on the TCR CDR3. TCRdb re-analysed the multiplex PCR reads in MiXCR, keeping a single row per CDR3 protein. The repertoire has 530,000 or so distinct CDR3 sequences, around 22% of them found once; the top ten carry approximately 10%. In making diagnoses, clinical symptoms, serum thyroxine and TRAb, thyroid ultrasound and orbital computed tomography were all used. There are a few counts of this clonotype. Its matching antigen is unknown. At one of its ends the junction is not consistent with the germline gene, which may arise from a read error. The CDR3 totals 14 residues. Germline values: CDR1 SNHLY, CDR2 FYNNEI.

The rearrangement links TRBV2 to TRBJ1-2; tentatively, D is TRBD1 (5 bases). The sequencing sample was made of blood. This receptor was identified in a woman between 25 and 40 years old with Graves' ophthalmopathy. The CDR3 DNA reads as TGTGCCCGCAGTGTCGGAGGGGTTGGTGATGGCTACACCTTC. Its protein product is CARSVGGVGDGYTF.